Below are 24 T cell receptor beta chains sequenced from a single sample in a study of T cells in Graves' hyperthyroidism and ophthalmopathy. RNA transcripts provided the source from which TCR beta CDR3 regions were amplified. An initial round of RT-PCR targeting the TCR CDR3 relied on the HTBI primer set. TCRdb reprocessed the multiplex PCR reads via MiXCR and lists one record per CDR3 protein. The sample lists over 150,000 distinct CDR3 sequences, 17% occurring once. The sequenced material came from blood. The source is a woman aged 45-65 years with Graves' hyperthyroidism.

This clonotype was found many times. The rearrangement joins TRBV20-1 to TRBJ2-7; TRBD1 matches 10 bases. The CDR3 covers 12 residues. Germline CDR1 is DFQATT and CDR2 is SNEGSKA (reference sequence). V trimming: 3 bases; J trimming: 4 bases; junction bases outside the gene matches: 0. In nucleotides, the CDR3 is TGCAGTGCTAGGGGACAGGGGTACGAGCAGTACTTC. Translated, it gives CSARGQGYEQYF.

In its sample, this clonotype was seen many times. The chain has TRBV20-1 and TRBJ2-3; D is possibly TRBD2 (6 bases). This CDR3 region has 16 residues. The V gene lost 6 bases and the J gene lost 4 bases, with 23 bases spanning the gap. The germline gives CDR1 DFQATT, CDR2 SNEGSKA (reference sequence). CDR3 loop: CSAHGRGGEQPDTQYF. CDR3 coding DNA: TGCAGTGCCCACGGTCGGGGAGGTGAACAACCAGATACGCAGTATTTT.

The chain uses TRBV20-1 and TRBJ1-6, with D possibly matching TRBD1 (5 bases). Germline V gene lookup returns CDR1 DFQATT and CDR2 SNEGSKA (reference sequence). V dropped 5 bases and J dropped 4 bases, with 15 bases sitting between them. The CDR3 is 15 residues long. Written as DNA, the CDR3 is TGCAGTGCTCGAGGCACCCAGGGATATAATTCACCCCTCCACTTT. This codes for CSARGTQGYNSPLHF.

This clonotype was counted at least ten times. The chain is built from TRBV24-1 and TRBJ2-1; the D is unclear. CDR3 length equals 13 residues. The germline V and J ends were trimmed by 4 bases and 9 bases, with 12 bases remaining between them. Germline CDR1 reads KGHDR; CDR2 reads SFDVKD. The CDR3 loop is CATSDPRIREQFF. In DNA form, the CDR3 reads TGTGCCACCAGTGACCCGAGGATTCGTGAGCAGTTCTTC.

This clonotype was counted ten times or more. CDR3 bases: TGCAGTGCTAGAGGTCCTAGCGGAGGGGGGGAGACCCAGTACTTC. Its protein is CSARGPSGGGETQYF. V gene TRBV20-1 combines with J gene TRBJ2-5; D is possibly TRBD2 (7 bases). The CDR3 has 15 amino acids. Germline V gene lookup returns CDR1 DFQATT and CDR2 SNEGSKA (reference sequence). Between the trimmed V and J ends, which lost 1 base and 5 bases, there was a span of 17 bases.

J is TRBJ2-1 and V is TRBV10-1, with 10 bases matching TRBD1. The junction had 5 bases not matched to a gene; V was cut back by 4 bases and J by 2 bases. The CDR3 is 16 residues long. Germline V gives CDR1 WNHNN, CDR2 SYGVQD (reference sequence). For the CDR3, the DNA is TGCGCCAGCAGTGCCCCCGGACAGGGGGCCTACAATGAGCAGTTCTTC. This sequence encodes CASSAPGQGAYNEQFF.

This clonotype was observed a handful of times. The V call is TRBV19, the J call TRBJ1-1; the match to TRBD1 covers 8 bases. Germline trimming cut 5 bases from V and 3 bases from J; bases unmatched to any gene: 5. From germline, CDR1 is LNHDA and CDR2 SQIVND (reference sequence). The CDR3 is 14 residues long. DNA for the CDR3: TGTGCCAGTAGTTCCACAGGGGGGTACACTGAAGCTTTCTTT. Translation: CASSSTGGYTEAFF.

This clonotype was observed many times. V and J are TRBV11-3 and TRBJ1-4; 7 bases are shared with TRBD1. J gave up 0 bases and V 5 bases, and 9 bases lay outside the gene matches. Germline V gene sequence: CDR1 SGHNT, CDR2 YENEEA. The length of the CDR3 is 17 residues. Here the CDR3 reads CASSPFPQGTTNEKLFF. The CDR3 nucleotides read TGTGCCAGCAGCCCTTTCCCACAGGGGACAACTAATGAAAAACTGTTTTTT.

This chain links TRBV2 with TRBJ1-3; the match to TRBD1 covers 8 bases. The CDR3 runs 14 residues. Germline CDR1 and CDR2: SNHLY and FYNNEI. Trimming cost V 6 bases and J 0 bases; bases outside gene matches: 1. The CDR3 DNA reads TGTGCCAGCAGAGGACAGGGCTCTGGAAACACCATATATTTT. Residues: CASRGQGSGNTIYF. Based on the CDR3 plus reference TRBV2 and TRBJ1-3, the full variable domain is EPEVTQTPSHQVTQMGQEVILRCVPISNHLYFYWYRQILGQKVEFLVSFYNNEISEKSEIFDDQFSVERPDGSNFTLKIRSTKLEDSAMYFCASRGQGSGNTIYFGEGSWLTVV.

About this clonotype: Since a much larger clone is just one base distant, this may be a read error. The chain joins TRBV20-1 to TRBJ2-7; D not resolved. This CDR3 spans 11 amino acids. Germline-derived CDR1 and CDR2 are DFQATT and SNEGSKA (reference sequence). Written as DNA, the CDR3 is TGCAGTGCCCGGAGATACTACGGGCAGTACTTC. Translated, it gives CSARRYYGQYF.

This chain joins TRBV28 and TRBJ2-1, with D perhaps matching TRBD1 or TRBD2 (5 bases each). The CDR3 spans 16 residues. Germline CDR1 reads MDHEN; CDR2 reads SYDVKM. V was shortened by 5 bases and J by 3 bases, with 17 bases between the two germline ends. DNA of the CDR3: TGTGCCAGCAGTCCCGGGATTACAGGTTTCTACAATGAGCAGTTCTTC. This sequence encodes CASSPGITGFYNEQFF.

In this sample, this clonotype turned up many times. DNA of the CDR3: TGCAGTGCTAGTTGGACAAGGGACTCCTACGAGCAGTACTTC. This codes for CSASWTRDSYEQYF. The chain links TRBV20-1 to TRBJ2-7; D is perhaps TRBD1 (5 bases). The CDR3 has 14 amino acids. Germline CDR1 and CDR2: DFQATT and SNEGSKA (reference sequence). The V gene lost 3 bases and the J gene lost 0 bases, with 12 bases spanning the gap.

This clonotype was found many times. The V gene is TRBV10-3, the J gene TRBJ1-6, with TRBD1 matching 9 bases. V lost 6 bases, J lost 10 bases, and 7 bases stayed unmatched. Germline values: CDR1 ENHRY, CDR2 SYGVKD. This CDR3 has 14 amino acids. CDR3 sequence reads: CAISPGQGNSPLHF. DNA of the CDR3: TGTGCCATCAGCCCGGGACAGGGTAACTCACCCCTCCACTTT.

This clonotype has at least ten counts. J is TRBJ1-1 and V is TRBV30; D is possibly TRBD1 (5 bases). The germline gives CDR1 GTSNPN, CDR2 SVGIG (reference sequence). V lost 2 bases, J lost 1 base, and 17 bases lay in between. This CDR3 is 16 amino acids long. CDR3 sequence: CAWSRWGDRENTEAFF. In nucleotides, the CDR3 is TGTGCCTGGAGTCGATGGGGCGATAGAGAGAACACTGAAGCTTTCTTT. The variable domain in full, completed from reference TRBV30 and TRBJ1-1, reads SQTIHQWPATLVQPVGSPLSLECTVEGTSNPNLYWYRQAAGRGLQLLFYSVGIGQISSEVPQNLSASRPQDRQFILSSKKLLLSDSGFYLCAWSRWGDRENTEAFFGQGTRLTVV.

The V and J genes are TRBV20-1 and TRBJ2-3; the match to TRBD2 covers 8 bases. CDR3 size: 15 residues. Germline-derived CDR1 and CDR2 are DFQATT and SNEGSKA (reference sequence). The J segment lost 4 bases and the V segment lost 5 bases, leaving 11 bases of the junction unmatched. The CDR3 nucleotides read TGCAGTGCTCTACTAAGCGGGAGAAGAGCAGATACGCAGTATTTT. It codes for CSALLSGRRADTQYF.

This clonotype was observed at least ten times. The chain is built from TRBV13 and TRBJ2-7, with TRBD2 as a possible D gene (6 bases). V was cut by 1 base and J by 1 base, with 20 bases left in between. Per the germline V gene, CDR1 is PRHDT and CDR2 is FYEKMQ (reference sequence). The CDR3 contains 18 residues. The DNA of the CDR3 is TGTGCCAGCAGCTTAGTTCTAGGAGTTGCGGGACCGTCCTACGAGCAGTACTTC. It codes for CASSLVLGVAGPSYEQYF.

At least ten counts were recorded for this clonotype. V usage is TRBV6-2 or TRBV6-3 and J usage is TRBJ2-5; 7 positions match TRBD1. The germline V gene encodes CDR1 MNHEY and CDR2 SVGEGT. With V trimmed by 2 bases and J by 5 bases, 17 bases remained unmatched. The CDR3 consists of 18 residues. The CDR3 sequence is CASSYLPLPGTARETQYF. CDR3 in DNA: TGTGCCAGCAGTTACCTACCTTTGCCCGGGACAGCGAGGGAGACCCAGTACTTC.

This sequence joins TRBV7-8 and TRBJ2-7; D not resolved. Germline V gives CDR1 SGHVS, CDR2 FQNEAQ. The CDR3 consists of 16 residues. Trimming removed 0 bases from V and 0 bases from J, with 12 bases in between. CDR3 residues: CASSLAGLISSYEQYF. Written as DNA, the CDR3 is TGTGCCAGCAGCTTAGCGGGCCTTATAAGCTCCTACGAGCAGTACTTC.

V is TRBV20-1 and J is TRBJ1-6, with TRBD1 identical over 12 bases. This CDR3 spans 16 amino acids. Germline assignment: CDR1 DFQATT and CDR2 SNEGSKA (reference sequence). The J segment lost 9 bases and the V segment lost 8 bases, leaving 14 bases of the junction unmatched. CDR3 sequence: CSTGTGGAVGSSPLHF. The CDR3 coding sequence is TGCAGTACCGGGACAGGGGGCGCGGTAGGGTCTTCACCCCTCCACTTT.

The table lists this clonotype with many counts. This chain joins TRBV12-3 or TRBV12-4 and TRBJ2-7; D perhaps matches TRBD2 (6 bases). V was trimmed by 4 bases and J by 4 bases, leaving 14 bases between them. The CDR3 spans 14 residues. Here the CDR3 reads CASSSKGLGYEQYF. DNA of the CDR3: TGTGCCAGCAGTTCAAAGGGACTTGGATACGAGCAGTACTTC.

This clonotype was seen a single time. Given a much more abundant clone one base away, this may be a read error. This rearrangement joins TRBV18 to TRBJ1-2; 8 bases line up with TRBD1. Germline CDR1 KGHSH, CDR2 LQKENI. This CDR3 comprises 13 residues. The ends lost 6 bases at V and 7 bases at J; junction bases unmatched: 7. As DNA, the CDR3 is TGTGCCAGCTCGTCGGACAGGGTAGCTGGCTACACCTTC. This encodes CASSSDRVAGYTF.

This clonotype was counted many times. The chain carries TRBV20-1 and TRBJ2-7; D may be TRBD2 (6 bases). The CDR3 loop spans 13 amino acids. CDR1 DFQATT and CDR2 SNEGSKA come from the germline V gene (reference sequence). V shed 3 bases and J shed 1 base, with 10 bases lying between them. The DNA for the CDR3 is TGCAGTGCTAGCACTAGCCGATCCTACGAGCAGTACTTC. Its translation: CSASTSRSYEQYF.

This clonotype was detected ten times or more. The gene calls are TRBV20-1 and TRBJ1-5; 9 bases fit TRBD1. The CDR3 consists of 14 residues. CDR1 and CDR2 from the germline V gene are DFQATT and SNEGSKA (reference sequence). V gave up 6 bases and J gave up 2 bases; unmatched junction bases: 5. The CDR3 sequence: CSATGGLGNQPQHF. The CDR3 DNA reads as TGCAGTGCCACAGGGGGCTTGGGCAATCAGCCCCAGCATTTT.

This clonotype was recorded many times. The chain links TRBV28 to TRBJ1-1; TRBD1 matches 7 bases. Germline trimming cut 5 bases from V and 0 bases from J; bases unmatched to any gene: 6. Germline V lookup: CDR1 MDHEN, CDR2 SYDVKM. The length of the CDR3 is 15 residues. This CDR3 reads CASSLRGSMNTEAFF. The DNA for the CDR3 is TGTGCCAGCAGTCTCAGGGGGTCGATGAACACTGAAGCTTTCTTT. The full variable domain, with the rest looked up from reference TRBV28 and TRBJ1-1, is DVKVTQSSRYLVKRTGEKVFLECVQDMDHENMFWYRQDPGLGLRLIYFSYDVKMKEKGDIPEGYSVSREKKERFSLILESASTNQTSMYLCASSLRGSMNTEAFFGQGTRLTVV.